The clone carrying this TCR beta chain came up a few times. As yet, its antigen is unknown. The data originate from a study of T cell repertoires in cytomegalovirus infection. Study summary: Signatures in public TCR beta sequences pointed to both CMV infection and matching HLA type. General study findings and limits: HLA-C-restricted TCR beta clonotypes specific for CMV led the ex vivo response.

The CDR3 runs to 15 residues. Germline V CDR1 and CDR2: SGHNT, YYREEE (reference sequence). V lost 4 bases to trimming and J lost 6 bases, with 19 bases between them. One entry per CDR3 protein, called by TCRdb with MiXCR from the reads. The table lists roughly 760,000 distinct CDR3 sequences, about a third of them singletons. This TCR was recovered from a human donor in good health (CMV status not recorded). Some clones in this sample may be carry-over from other donors' samples. The chain joins TRBV5-4 to TRBJ1-2, with D possibly being TRBD1 (6 bases). The sample taken for sequencing was PBMCs. The DNA for the CDR3 is TGTGCCAGCAGCCTAACAGGGAGAATAGGGAATGGCTACACCTTC. Amino acids: CASSLTGRIGNGYTF.